This T cell receptor (beta chain) was profiled in a study of blood T cell repertoires in COVID-19. Study-wide context: Sites across the United States, Italy and Spain contributed samples from acute and convalescent COVID-19. PBMCs, B-cell-depleted T cells, or T cells provided the cDNA or gDNA that made up the material.

Trimming removed 5 bases from V and 1 base from J, with 11 bases in between. The CDR3 contains 14 residues. The germline CDR1 and CDR2 sequences are MDHEN and SYDVKM. Original data processing: Amplification of reference gene primers provided the estimated nucleated cell counts. The repertoire was sequenced with immunoSEQ multiplex PCR; TCRdb's copy has only in-frame clones and lacks some. V and J calls and clone size are as listed in that table; D and trimming were resolved from the DNA. The sample lists around 140,000 clones; about four fifths were seen once. The V and J genes are TRBV28 and TRBJ1-1; D not certain. The specimen was peripheral blood. The source of this sequence is a man in his 60s with acute or convalescent COVID-19. The CDR3, as DNA: TGTGCCAGCAGTGCCCTGAGAGCGAACACTGAAGCTTTCTTT. This codes for CASSALRANTEAFF.